The 11 T cell receptor beta chains given below trace back to one sample, sequenced in a study of shared clonotypes between healthy human individuals. Produced via immunoSEQ multiplex PCR; TCRdb's table is partial and in-frame only. The repertoire holds about 490,000 clones, with approximately 80% as singletons. The specimen was PBMCs. These receptors originate from a woman between 40 and 55 years old in good health. Some clones in this sample may be carry-over from other donors' samples.

The gene calls are TRBV5-1 and TRBJ2-2, with TRBD1 as a possible D gene (5 bases). CDR3 size: 16 residues. The germline V and J ends were trimmed by 1 base and 1 base, with 11 bases remaining between them. The germline V gene has CDR1 SGHRS and CDR2 YFSETQ. The CDR3 is CASSLTVTVNTGELFF. The CDR3 DNA reads as TGCGCCAGCAGCTTGACAGTGACAGTGAACACCGGGGAGCTGTTTTTT.

V usage is TRBV6-5 and J usage is TRBJ2-1; TRBD2 agrees at 7 bases. After removal of 2 bases from V and 6 bases from J, the junction contained 7 bases not matched to a gene. Per the germline V gene, CDR1 is MNHEY and CDR2 is SVGAGI. This CDR3 contains 15 residues. This CDR3 is CASSYVASGVNEQFF. CDR3 sequence (DNA): TGTGCCAGCAGTTACGTGGCTAGCGGAGTCAATGAGCAGTTCTTC.

V gene TRBV28 combines with J gene TRBJ1-5; tentatively, D is TRBD1 (5 bases). The V gene's germline CDR1 is MDHEN and CDR2 SYDVKM. The CDR3 extends over 16 amino acids. With 6 bases removed from V and 5 bases from J, the gap between germline ends came to 20 bases. Written as DNA, the CDR3 is TGTGCCAGCAGCAACATTCAGGGAAGGGGCGATCAGCCCCAGCATTTT. It translates to CASSNIQGRGDQPQHF.

The V gene is TRBV30, the J gene TRBJ2-3; D call uncertain. The germline V gene has CDR1 GTSNPN and CDR2 SVGIG (reference sequence). V was clipped by 7 bases and J by 0 bases, with 11 bases between them. The CDR3 is 13 residues long. Written as DNA, the CDR3 is TGTGCCTATACGTTTACTAGCACAGATACGCAGTATTTT. Encoded protein: CAYTFTSTDTQYF.

Only one count was recorded for this clone. The junction departs from the called germline gene at one end, perhaps through a read error. V and J are TRBV29-1 and TRBJ1-3, with D possibly TRBD1 on 5 matching bases. CDR3 size: 14 residues. Per the germline V gene, CDR1 is SQVTM and CDR2 is ANQGSEA. CDR3 bases: TGCAGCATGGCAGACAGCGCCTCTGTAAACACCATATATTTT. Translation: CSMADSASVNTIYF.

The chain employs TRBV6-1 and TRBJ1-3; TRBD1 agrees at 10 bases. This CDR3 comprises 17 residues. J gave up 9 bases and V 4 bases, and 15 bases lay outside the gene matches. Germline CDR1 and CDR2: MNHNS and SASEGT. CDR3 sequence: CASSARQGAAEVGTIYF. Here the CDR3 DNA reads TGTGCCAGCAGTGCGAGACAGGGGGCCGCCGAGGTTGGCACCATATATTTT.

This chain links TRBV19 with TRBJ2-2, with D tentatively TRBD1 (5 bases). CDR1 and CDR2 (germline): LNHDA, SQIVND (reference sequence). This CDR3 contains 16 residues. Deletions cut 6 bases from V and 7 bases from J, with 21 bases between. The CDR3 DNA sequence: TGTGCCAGTAGGCCCAGTCGCGCGAAAGACAGCGGGGAGCTGTTTTTT. Translation: CASRPSRAKDSGELFF.

The chain recombines TRBV19 with TRBJ1-2; D may be TRBD1 (6 bases). Trimming shortened V by 6 bases and J by 3 bases, and 23 bases separated the two germline ends. Germline assignment: CDR1 LNHDA and CDR2 SQIVND (reference sequence). The CDR3 contains 17 residues. CDR3: CASSPILGAKGYYGYTF. For the CDR3, the DNA is TGTGCCAGTAGCCCCATTTTGGGGGCGAAGGGTTACTATGGCTACACCTTC.

The chain combines TRBV7-8 with TRBJ2-1; D gene uncertain. V lost 3 bases to trimming and J lost 4 bases, with 19 bases between them. This CDR3 is 17 amino acids long. CDR1 and CDR2 from the germline V gene are SGHVS and FQNEAQ. The CDR3 sequence is CASSLPRGGFSYNEQFF. In DNA form, the CDR3 reads TGTGCCAGCAGCTTGCCGCGAGGTGGGTTCTCATACAATGAGCAGTTCTTC.

The genes are TRBV19 and TRBJ2-7; TRBD1 aligns across 9 bases. The CDR3 runs to 15 residues. Germline V gives CDR1 LNHDA, CDR2 SQIVND (reference sequence). V dropped 6 bases and J dropped 5; count of bases not matched to a gene: 11. CDR3 region: CASRDRGEPHDEQYF. The DNA for the CDR3 is TGTGCCAGTAGGGACAGGGGAGAGCCCCATGACGAGCAGTACTTC.

The CDR3 is CAISESGLAFYNEQFF. In DNA, the CDR3 is TGTGCCATCAGTGAGTCGGGACTAGCCTTTTACAATGAGCAGTTCTTC. This chain joins TRBV10-3 and TRBJ2-1, with 9 bases matching TRBD2. The V segment lost 0 bases and the J segment 4 bases; nucleotides outside the gene matches: 4. Germline CDR1 reads ENHRY; CDR2 reads SYGVKD. This CDR3 has 16 residues.